This entry lists 10 T cell receptor beta chains sequenced from one sample in a study of cytomegalovirus exposure and HLA in healthy donors (dated by TCRdb to about 2017). To prepare the library, the immunoSEQ multiplex PCR assay was applied. A mixture of 60 forward primers for TCR Vbeta segments and 13 reverse primers for TCR Jbeta segments was used in the multiplex PCR. The table comes from immuneACCESS by way of TCRdb, which keeps in-frame sequences with V and J called. Part of the clones is missing from these tables; in studies checked, under half for an unresolved V gene and the rest for unknown reasons. The table of this sample itemizes approximately 190,000 clones. Less than 0.9% of the sample belongs to the ten largest clones. Sequencing used PBMCs. The origin of the receptors is a boy aged 5-17 years in good health and CMV-seronegative.

The rearrangement uses TRBV30 and TRBJ1-5; tentative D call: TRBD1 (5 bases). V shed 0 bases and J shed 6 bases, with 15 bases lying between them. Germline loops: CDR1 GTSNPN, CDR2 SVGIG (reference sequence). The CDR3 has 15 amino acids. The CDR3 DNA reads as TGTGCCTGGAGTGTACCGTTCGGGGGAGGTCAGCCCCAGCATTTT. Protein product: CAWSVPFGGGQPQHF.

V is TRBV7-9 and J is TRBJ1-1; a weak D match, TRBD1 (6 bases). V was pared by 7 bases and J by 3 bases, with 18 bases between. CDR1 is SEHNR, CDR2 FQNEAQ, per germline (reference sequence). CDR3 length: 15 amino acids. The chain's CDR3 is CASNPSWGRDTEAFF. In DNA, the CDR3 is TGTGCCAGCAACCCTTCCTGGGGGCGAGACACTGAAGCTTTCTTT.

The rearrangement links TRBV29-1 to TRBJ2-5; 7 nucleotides line up with TRBD1. Unmatched junction bases numbered 6, after V lost 4 bases and J lost 4 bases. The CDR3 is made up of 13 amino acids. Germline V gene sequence: CDR1 SQVTM, CDR2 ANQGSEA. CDR3 DNA: TGCAGCGTTGTGAGGACAGGAGGAGAGACCCAGTACTTC. It specifies CSVVRTGGETQYF.

This chain joins TRBV6-6 and TRBJ1-1; D call uncertain. From germline, CDR1 is MNHNY and CDR2 SVGAGI (reference sequence). The CDR3 sequence is 13 residues long. V lost 5 bases to trimming and J lost 11 bases, with 18 bases between them. In DNA form, the CDR3 reads TGTGCCAGCAGTGGCGGATTCTCCCTGAGGGCTTTCTTT. Its translation is CASSGGFSLRAFF.

The CDR3 here is CATFYPGAMDTEAFF. The CDR3 DNA reads TGTGCCACCTTTTATCCAGGGGCAATGGACACTGAAGCTTTCTTT. The gene calls are TRBV6-5 and TRBJ1-1; perhaps TRBD1 as D (6 bases). Per germline, CDR1 MNHEY and CDR2 SVGAGI. The CDR3 is 15 residues long. V was cut by 10 bases and J by 3 bases, with 21 bases left in between.

The genes are TRBV28 and TRBJ2-1; 12 positions match TRBD2. The CDR3 contains 16 residues. V gave up 5 bases and J gave up 6 bases; unmatched junction bases: 8. Germline CDR1 and CDR2: MDHEN and SYDVKM. CDR3 loop: CASSATSGGLFNEQFF. CDR3 in DNA: TGTGCCAGCAGTGCGACTAGCGGGGGTTTATTCAATGAGCAGTTCTTC.

This sequence joins TRBV21-1 and TRBJ1-2; the table's D call, TRBD1, was not checked against the DNA. TRBV21-1 is termed a pseudogene. There are 16 residues in the CDR3. CDR3 sequence reads: CASSKVGVRNLYGYTF. In DNA form, the CDR3 reads TGTGCCAGCAGCAAAGTAGGGGTCCGAAACCTCTATGGCTACACCTTC.

V usage is TRBV29-1 and J usage is TRBJ2-1; 7 positions agree with TRBD2. The CDR3 has 14 amino acids. V gave up 1 base and J gave up 1 base; unmatched junction bases: 1. CDR1 SQVTM and CDR2 ANQGSEA come from the germline V gene. The CDR3 sequence is CSVEAGGSYNEQFF. CDR3 nucleotide sequence: TGCAGCGTTGAAGCGGGGGGATCCTACAATGAGCAGTTCTTC.

V is TRBV6-1 and J is TRBJ2-1; D is perhaps TRBD1 (6 bases). The CDR3 loop spans 13 amino acids. V was shortened by 2 bases and J by 10 bases, with 12 bases between the two germline ends. CDR1 is MNHNS, CDR2 SASEGT, per germline. The CDR3 coding sequence is TGTGCCAGCAGTGAAACAGGGTCCCGGGAGCAGTTCTTC. Translated, it gives CASSETGSREQFF.

The chain recombines TRBV5-6 with TRBJ2-7, with TRBD1 matching over 9 bases. V trimming: 5 bases; J trimming: 0 bases; junction bases outside the gene matches: 3. The germline gives CDR1 SGHDT, CDR2 YYEEEE. This CDR3 is 14 amino acids long. The CDR3 DNA is TGTGCCAGCAGGGACAGGGGCCTCTCCTACGAGCAGTACTTC. It encodes CASRDRGLSYEQYF.